This entry lists 32 T cell receptor beta chains sequenced from one sample in a study of T cells in tumors after PD-1 blockade. Clones were read by immunoSEQ multiplex PCR, and TCRdb kept only the in-frame ones, dropping some. The top ten clones hold 8.7% of a sample with tens of thousands of clones, 70% to 85% of them seen once. The source material was PBMCs, sampled before anti-PD-1 therapy. The receptors were sampled from a human donor with advanced basal cell or squamous cell carcinoma (not recorded which).

V is TRBV11-3 and J is TRBJ2-7; 13 bases fit TRBD2. The V segment lost 7 bases and the J segment 3 bases; nucleotides outside the gene matches: 6. The germline gives CDR1 SGHNT, CDR2 YENEEA. The CDR3 is made up of 15 amino acids. In DNA form, the CDR3 reads TGTGCCAGCACCTCACTAGCGGGAGGGAACTACGAGCAGTACTTC. It codes for CASTSLAGGNYEQYF.

The chain employs TRBV10-2 and TRBJ2-7, with TRBD2 matching over 11 bases. This CDR3 contains 13 residues. Per the germline V gene, CDR1 is WSHSY and CDR2 is SAAADI. The V and J ends lost 3 bases and 6 bases, in that order; junction bases with no gene match: 1. Here the CDR3 reads CASSELAGAEQYF. In DNA, the CDR3 is TGCGCCAGCAGTGAACTAGCGGGAGCCGAGCAGTACTTC.

The chain employs TRBV6-5 and TRBJ1-3; D possibly corresponds to TRBD1 (5 bases). The CDR3 is made up of 15 amino acids. V lost 7 bases and J 0 bases, leaving 13 bases between the germline ends. Germline CDR1 MNHEY, CDR2 SVGAGI. CDR3 nucleotides: TGTGCCAGCACAACAGGAGCTCGCTCTGGAAACACCATATATTTT. This sequence encodes CASTTGARSGNTIYF.

The chain links TRBV5-1 to TRBJ2-5; 9 bases line up with TRBD2. CDR1 is SGHRS, CDR2 YFSETQ, per germline. Unmatched junction bases numbered 9, after V lost 4 bases and J lost 2 bases. This CDR3 contains 16 residues. CDR3 DNA: TGCGCCAGCAGCGGGGGGACCCTAGCGGGGCAAGAGACCCAGTACTTC. As protein: CASSGGTLAGQETQYF.

This chain uses TRBV3-1 (or the pseudogene TRBV3-2) with TRBJ2-7; a possible D gene is TRBD2 (6 bases). This CDR3 is built from 16 residues. V lost 3 bases, J lost 6 bases, and 21 bases lay in between. Germline loops: CDR1 LGHDT, CDR2 YNNKEL (reference sequence). The CDR3 region has the DNA TGTGCCAGCAGCCACTTCCCGGGACTCCCTTTCCCCGAGCAGTACTTC. Protein product: CASSHFPGLPFPEQYF.

The rearrangement joins TRBV12-3 or TRBV12-4 to TRBJ1-6; D unclear. V lost 1 base to trimming and J lost 14 bases, with 12 bases between them. CDR3 length equals 13 residues. CDR3 DNA sequence: TGTGCCAGCAGTTTAGTCGAGGACGGGGCCCTCCACTTT. Its protein is CASSLVEDGALHF.

V and J are TRBV7-9 and TRBJ2-1; D might be TRBD1 or TRBD2, each matching 6 bases. Germline-derived CDR1 and CDR2 are SEHNR and FQNEAQ (reference sequence). Deletions cut 1 base from V and 1 base from J, with 11 bases between. The CDR3 spans 16 residues. The CDR3 reads CASSLEGGKSYNEQFF. The CDR3 DNA reads TGTGCCAGCAGCTTAGAGGGGGGAAAGTCCTACAATGAGCAGTTCTTC.

This chain links TRBV7-2 with TRBJ2-3, with D perhaps TRBD1 (5 bases). The CDR3 covers 15 residues. V gave up 1 base and J gave up 4 bases, with 12 bases separating them. Germline V gene sequence: CDR1 SGHTA, CDR2 FQGNSA. CDR3 in amino acids: CASSLVSDTPDTQYF. The CDR3 nucleotides are TGTGCCAGCAGCTTAGTATCGGACACACCAGATACGCAGTATTTT.

The rearrangement joins TRBV5-1 to TRBJ2-7; 8 bases line up with TRBD2. From germline, CDR1 is SGHRS and CDR2 YFSETQ. The CDR3 extends over 20 amino acids. The trim removed 4 bases at V and 0 bases at J, leaving 21 bases unmatched. The CDR3 protein is CASSIHGSGGNTISSYEQYF. CDR3 in DNA: TGCGCCAGCAGCATACACGGGAGCGGGGGAAATACTATAAGCTCCTACGAGCAGTACTTC.

The chain couples TRBV5-4 to TRBJ2-7; D is unresolved. Germline loops: CDR1 SGHNT, CDR2 YYREEE (reference sequence). V lost 0 bases to trimming and J lost 0 bases, with 7 bases between them. This CDR3 contains 14 residues. CDR3 in amino acids: CASSLEIDSYEQYF. The CDR3, as DNA: TGTGCCAGCAGCTTGGAGATCGACTCCTACGAGCAGTACTTC. Full variable domain (outside the CDR3, taken from reference TRBV5-4 and TRBJ2-7): ETGVTQSPTHLIKTRGQQVTLRCSSQSGHNTVSWYQQALGQGPQFIFQYYREEENGRGNFPPRFSGLQFPNYSSELNVNALELDDSALYLCASSLEIDSYEQYFGPGTRLTVT.

The chain joins TRBV7-6 to TRBJ2-1; maybe TRBD2 (6 bases). The CDR3 length is 19 residues. V lost 1 base and J 9 bases, leaving 28 bases between the germline ends. The germline gives CDR1 SGHVS, CDR2 FNYEAQ. CDR3 loop: CASSLDPQGLRAIGVEQFF. In nucleotides, the CDR3 is TGTGCCAGCAGCTTAGACCCTCAGGGACTGCGAGCGATAGGCGTTGAGCAGTTCTTC.

V gene TRBV9 combines with J gene TRBJ2-2; 11 nucleotides line up with TRBD1. CDR3 length: 15 amino acids. Germline V CDR1 and CDR2: SGDLS, YYNGEE. J was trimmed by 7 bases and V by 3 bases; bases with no gene match: 5. The CDR3 DNA reads TGTGCCAGCAGCGCCAGGACAGGGGGCGGCGGGGAGCTGTTTTTT. This gives the protein CASSARTGGGGELFF.

V and J are TRBV7-2 and TRBJ1-1; weak D call: TRBD1 (6 bases). Between the trimmed V and J ends, which lost 2 bases and 1 base, there was a span of 11 bases. The V gene's germline CDR1 is SGHTA and CDR2 FQGNSA. This CDR3 has 15 residues. As DNA, the CDR3 is TGTGCCAGCAGCTTACAATGGACAGCGAACACTGAAGCTTTCTTT. Its translation: CASSLQWTANTEAFF.

The table lists this clone with a few counts. This sequence joins TRBV10-3 and TRBJ1-1; D gene unclear. The ends were cut back, 4 bases at V and 5 bases at J, with 5 bases in the middle. The CDR3 is 11 amino acids. Germline loops: CDR1 ENHRY, CDR2 SYGVKD. CDR3 DNA sequence: TGTGCCATCAGTGTTGGAACTGAAGCTTTCTTT. Its translation is CAISVGTEAFF.

The V gene is TRBV11-3, the J gene TRBJ2-3, with TRBD1 as a possible D gene (5 bases). With 4 bases removed from V and 9 bases from J, the gap between germline ends came to 17 bases. The CDR3 covers 14 residues. In germline, CDR1 is SGHNT, CDR2 YENEEA. The CDR3 is CASSYPGAVGTQYF. DNA of the CDR3: TGTGCCAGCAGCTATCCTGGGGCGGTAGGCACGCAGTATTTT.

J is TRBJ2-5 and V is TRBV15; D could derive from TRBD1 or TRBD2 (6 bases each). V dropped 0 bases and J dropped 5 bases, with 13 bases sitting between them. CDR3 length: 15 residues. Germline V gene lookup returns CDR1 LNHNV and CDR2 YYDKDF (reference sequence). CDR3 bases: TGTGCCACCAGCAGAGATTCGGGGGCAGGGGAGACCCAGTACTTC. This sequence encodes CATSRDSGAGETQYF. The full variable domain, completed using reference TRBV15 and TRBJ2-5, is DAMVIQNPRYQVTQFGKPVTLSCSQTLNHNVMYWYQQKSSQAPKLLFHYYDKDFNNEADTPDNFQSRRPNTSFCFLDIRSPGLGDTAMYLCATSRDSGAGETQYFGPGTRLLVL.

The V gene is TRBV6-5, the J gene TRBJ1-3; TRBD1 aligns across 8 bases. Unmatched junction bases numbered 3, after V lost 5 bases and J lost 3 bases. The CDR3 sequence is 14 residues long. Germline V CDR1 and CDR2: MNHEY, SVGAGI. The CDR3 loop reads CASSLDRGGNTIYF. The DNA of the CDR3 is TGTGCCAGCAGTCTCGACAGGGGTGGAAACACCATATATTTT.

This CDR3 is CASRTAIREKLFF. The CDR3 DNA follows: TGTGCCAGCCGGACAGCAATTCGTGAAAAACTGTTTTTT. The rearrangement joins TRBV5-5 to TRBJ1-4; the D gene is possibly TRBD1 (6 bases). The CDR3 is made up of 13 amino acids. Trimming removed 7 bases from V and 7 bases from J, with 14 bases in between. Germline V gene data show CDR1 as SGHKS and CDR2 as YYEKEE (reference sequence).

The rearrangement joins TRBV10-3 to TRBJ1-1; no definite D call. Germline V gives CDR1 ENHRY, CDR2 SYGVKD. Trimming cost V 0 bases and J 8 bases, with 7 bases left between them. The CDR3 loop spans 12 amino acids. CDR3 in DNA: TGTGCCATCAGTGAGTCGGCACAGGAAGCTTTCTTT. Its protein product is CAISESAQEAFF.

This sequence joins TRBV5-4 and TRBJ2-3; 8 nucleotides match TRBD2. Germline-derived CDR1 and CDR2 are SGHNT and YYREEE (reference sequence). The CDR3 covers 15 residues. The junction had 8 bases not matched to a gene; V was cut back by 4 bases and J by 4 bases. The CDR3 DNA reads TGTGCCAGCAGCCCTCAGCGGGAGAGGGCAGATACGCAGTATTTT. It is translated as CASSPQRERADTQYF.

The genes are TRBV11-2 and TRBJ2-3; 11 nucleotides match TRBD2. The germline gives CDR1 SGHAT, CDR2 FQNNGV. V trimming: 5 bases; J trimming: 6 bases; junction bases outside the gene matches: 19. The CDR3 spans 19 residues. The DNA for the CDR3 is TGTGCCAGCAGCCACAATAGAGGGCTAGCGGGGGGAAAAAGGGATACGCAGTATTTT. This encodes CASSHNRGLAGGKRDTQYF.

This clone was seen more than once but under ten times. The chain employs TRBV6-6 and TRBJ1-2, with D perhaps TRBD1 (5 bases). The CDR3 spans 15 residues. Germline assignment: CDR1 MNHNY and CDR2 SVGAGI (reference sequence). V lost 7 bases to trimming and J lost 3 bases, with 18 bases between them. The CDR3 coding sequence is TGTGCCAGCACCACGGGGAGGGGTTCGGACTATGGCTACACCTTC. Its protein product is CASTTGRGSDYGYTF.

The chain joins TRBV3-1 (or the pseudogene TRBV3-2) to TRBJ2-1, with TRBD1 matching 7 bases. V lost 3 bases to trimming and J lost 9 bases; unmatched junction nucleotides: 5. This CDR3 region has 13 residues. The germline V gene has CDR1 LGHDT and CDR2 YNNKEL (reference sequence). The CDR3 coding sequence is TGTGCCAGCAGCCACGACAGGGCAAGTGAGCAGTTCTTC. As protein: CASSHDRASEQFF.

The chain links TRBV6-6 to TRBJ2-7; D is unresolved. Trimming shortened V by 0 bases and J by 1 base, and 13 bases separated the two germline ends. The CDR3 contains 16 residues. CDR1 MNHNY and CDR2 SVGAGI come from the germline V gene (reference sequence). In DNA, the CDR3 is TGTGCCAGCAGTTACTCGATGTACTCTCTTTCCTACGAGCAGTACTTC. Residues: CASSYSMYSLSYEQYF.

The V gene is TRBV4-2, the J gene TRBJ2-1; 12 bases align to TRBD2. CDR1 and CDR2 (germline): LGHNA, YNFKEQ. The CDR3 has 20 amino acids. V dropped 4 bases and J dropped 0; count of bases not matched to a gene: 13. CDR3 amino acids: CASSPSLAGGPRSSYNEQFF. In DNA, the CDR3 is TGTGCCAGCAGCCCGTCACTAGCGGGGGGTCCTAGGAGCTCCTACAATGAGCAGTTCTTC.

The gene calls are TRBV27 and TRBJ1-6, with a possible D match to TRBD1 (6 bases). V dropped 6 bases and J dropped 4 bases, with 16 bases sitting between them. Germline V lookup: CDR1 MNHEY, CDR2 SMNVEV (reference sequence). CDR3 length: 16 amino acids. DNA of the CDR3: TGTGCCAGCAGCAACAGGGCTCGCCATTATAATTCACCCCTCCACTTT. It translates to CASSNRARHYNSPLHF.

V usage is TRBV7-9 and J usage is TRBJ1-3; maybe TRBD1 (5 bases). Germline-derived CDR1 and CDR2 are SEHNR and FQNEAQ (reference sequence). The CDR3 spans 15 residues. Trimming removed 5 bases from V and 0 bases from J, with 11 bases in between. Written as DNA, the CDR3 is TGTGCCAGCAGCCCCAGGGTCAGCTCTGGAAACACCATATATTTT. Its protein product is CASSPRVSSGNTIYF.

The chain has TRBV6-5 and TRBJ2-6; TRBD1 matches at 7 bases. V gave up 6 bases and J gave up 3 bases; unmatched junction bases: 5. The CDR3 is made up of 15 amino acids. Germline V lookup: CDR1 MNHEY, CDR2 SVGAGI. CDR3 sequence (DNA): TGTGCCAGCAGAGAGCACAGGGGTGGGGCCAACGTCCTGACTTTC. It translates to CASREHRGGANVLTF.

This rearrangement joins TRBV29-1 to TRBJ1-1; 8 bases map to TRBD1. Germline loops: CDR1 SQVTM, CDR2 ANQGSEA. The V segment lost 4 bases and the J segment 4 bases; nucleotides outside the gene matches: 5. The CDR3 sequence is 13 residues long. This CDR3 is CSVGVTGGTEAFF. The CDR3 DNA follows: TGCAGCGTTGGGGTTACAGGGGGCACTGAAGCTTTCTTT.

This clone was seen only a few times. The rearrangement links TRBV4-1 to TRBJ1-1; no firm D call. V was cut by 0 bases and J by 0 bases, with 5 bases left in between. The CDR3 runs to 14 residues. Per the germline V gene, CDR1 is MGHRA and CDR2 is YSYEKL. The CDR3 loop reads CASSQDLVNTEAFF. CDR3 sequence (DNA): TGCGCCAGCAGCCAAGATCTGGTGAACACTGAAGCTTTCTTT.

This chain links TRBV4-2 with TRBJ2-1; perhaps TRBD2 as D (6 bases). Germline-derived CDR1 and CDR2 are LGHNA and YNFKEQ. This CDR3 contains 18 residues. The ends were cut back, 4 bases at V and 6 bases at J, with 25 bases in the middle. CDR3 coding DNA: TGTGCCAGCAGCCGTGACCCGCTCCCGCGGGATTCGTCCAATGAGCAGTTCTTC. Amino acid sequence: CASSRDPLPRDSSNEQFF.

There are a few counts of this clone. The chain uses TRBV6-5 and TRBJ1-5; TRBD1 agrees at 8 bases. The CDR3 is 14 residues long. The junction had 7 bases not matched to a gene; V was cut back by 6 bases and J by 6 bases. Germline V gives CDR1 MNHEY, CDR2 SVGAGI. This CDR3 reads CASRGQGGGQPQHF. In DNA form, the CDR3 reads TGTGCCAGCAGAGGACAGGGCGGAGGTCAGCCCCAGCATTTT.